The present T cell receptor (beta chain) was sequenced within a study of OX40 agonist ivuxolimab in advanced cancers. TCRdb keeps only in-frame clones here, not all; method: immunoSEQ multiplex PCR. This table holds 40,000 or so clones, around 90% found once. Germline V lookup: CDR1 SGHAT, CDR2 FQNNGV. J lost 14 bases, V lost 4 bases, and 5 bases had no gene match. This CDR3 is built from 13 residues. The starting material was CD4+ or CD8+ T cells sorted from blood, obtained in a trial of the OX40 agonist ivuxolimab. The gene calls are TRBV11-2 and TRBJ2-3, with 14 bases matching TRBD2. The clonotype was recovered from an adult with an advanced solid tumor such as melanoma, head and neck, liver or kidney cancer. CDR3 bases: TGTGCCAGCAGCTCGGGACTAGCGGGGGACTGGTATTTT. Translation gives CASSSGLAGDWYF.